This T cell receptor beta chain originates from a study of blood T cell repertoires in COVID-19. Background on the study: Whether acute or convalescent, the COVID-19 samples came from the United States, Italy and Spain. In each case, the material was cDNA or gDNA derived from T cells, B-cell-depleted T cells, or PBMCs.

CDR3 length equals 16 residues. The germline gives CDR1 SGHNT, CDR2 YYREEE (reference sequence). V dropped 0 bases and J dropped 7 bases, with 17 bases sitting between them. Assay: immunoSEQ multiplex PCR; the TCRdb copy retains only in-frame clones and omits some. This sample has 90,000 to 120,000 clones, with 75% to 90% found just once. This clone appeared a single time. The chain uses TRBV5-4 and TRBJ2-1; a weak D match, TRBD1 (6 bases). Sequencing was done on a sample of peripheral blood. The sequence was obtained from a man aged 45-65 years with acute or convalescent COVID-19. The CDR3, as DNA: TGTGCCAGCAGCTTGGATAGGGACATTCTTACAAATGAGCAGTTCTTC. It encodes CASSLDRDILTNEQFF.